The 8 T cell receptor beta chains reported below all come from one sample, sequenced in a study of CD8 T cells in Susac syndrome. RNA amounts of about 0.5 to 1 ug underwent reverse transcription with random hexamers. A single record per CDR3 protein comes from TCRdb applying MiXCR to the immunoSEQ multiplex PCR reads. The profile covers tens of thousands of distinct CDR3 sequences, with over 90% appearing a single time and 0.09% to 0.13% taken by the ten largest. Sequenced sample: CD4+ T cells from PBMCs. The receptors shown here come from a human donor with multiple sclerosis.

This clonotype showed up just once. The genes are TRBV3-1 and TRBJ2-2; maybe TRBD1 (6 bases). V was cut by 5 bases and J by 8 bases, with 12 bases left in between. CDR1 and CDR2 from the germline V gene are LGHDT and YNNKEL (reference sequence). The CDR3 is 13 amino acids. CDR3 nucleotide sequence: TGTGCCAGCAGCTACAGGGTAACGGGGGAGCTGTTTTTT. Translated: CASSYRVTGELFF.

The chain recombines TRBV5-4 with TRBJ2-6, with 8 positions matching TRBD1. Germline V gives CDR1 SGHNT, CDR2 YYREEE (reference sequence). Unmatched junction bases numbered 9, after V lost 4 bases and J lost 0 bases. There are 18 residues in the CDR3. CDR3 protein: CASSTGTGRTSGANVLTF. In DNA form, the CDR3 reads TGTGCCAGCAGCACAGGGACAGGTCGGACCTCTGGGGCCAACGTCCTGACTTTC.

The rearrangement links TRBV20-1 to TRBJ2-1, with D possibly matching TRBD2 (5 bases). Germline V gene data show CDR1 as DFQATT and CDR2 as SNEGSKA (reference sequence). The V gene lost 0 bases and the J gene lost 1 base, with 10 bases spanning the gap. CDR3 size: 15 residues. CDR3 sequence reads: CSAREAGGSYNEQFF. CDR3 bases: TGCAGTGCTAGAGAGGCGGGTGGGTCCTACAATGAGCAGTTCTTC.

V usage is TRBV12-3 or TRBV12-4 and J usage is TRBJ1-1; D gene ambiguous. The CDR3 is 14 amino acids. Trimming pared 2 bases from V and 1 base from J, leaving 8 bases between. In nucleotides, the CDR3 is TGTGCCAGCAGTTTAATGGCCCCGAACACTGAAGCTTTCTTT. Amino acid sequence: CASSLMAPNTEAFF.

This clonotype was picked up one time. The V and J genes are TRBV12-3 or TRBV12-4 and TRBJ1-5, with D possibly TRBD1 on 6 matching bases. The V and J ends lost 6 bases and 9 bases respectively, with 18 bases between them. This CDR3 contains 14 residues. The chain's CDR3 is CASSGGSQVGPQHF. Here the CDR3 DNA reads TGTGCCAGCAGCGGGGGCAGTCAAGTAGGGCCCCAGCATTTT.

The sample holds one count of this clonotype. The gene calls are TRBV20-1 and TRBJ2-1; D remains unclear. From germline, CDR1 is DFQATT and CDR2 SNEGSKA (reference sequence). The CDR3 contains 12 residues. Between the trimmed V and J ends, which lost 1 base and 5 bases, there was a span of 6 bases. CDR3 protein: CSARATNNEQFF. The CDR3 DNA is TGCAGTGCTAGAGCCACAAACAATGAGCAGTTCTTC.

In this sample, this clonotype turned up once. The V call is TRBV29-1, the J call TRBJ2-3; 15 nucleotides line up with TRBD2. V was clipped by 7 bases and J by 2 bases; unmatched bases: 4. CDR1 and CDR2 from the germline V gene are SQVTM and ANQGSEA. CDR3 length: 15 residues. The CDR3 DNA is TGCAGCGCCGGGACTAGCGGGGGGACCACAGATACGCAGTATTTT. Encoded protein: CSAGTSGGTTDTQYF.

This rearrangement joins TRBV20-1 to TRBJ2-7; 9 bases fit TRBD2. The CDR3 extends over 14 amino acids. V lost 0 bases and J lost 2; bases outside the gene matches: 2. Germline CDR1 reads DFQATT; CDR2 reads SNEGSKA (reference sequence). The DNA of the CDR3 is TGCAGTGCTAGAGAGTCTAGCGGGGCCTACGAGCAGTACTTC. Encoded protein: CSARESSGAYEQYF.